This T cell receptor (beta chain) comes out of a study of cytomegalovirus exposure and HLA in healthy donors. The germline V gene has CDR1 LNHDA and CDR2 SQIVND (reference sequence). Trimming shortened V by 1 base and J by 4 bases, and 17 bases separated the two germline ends. CDR3 length equals 17 residues. The PCR ran on 60 Vbeta and 13 Jbeta primers. Clones were read by immunoSEQ multiplex PCR, and TCRdb kept only the in-frame ones, dropping some. The table has 100,000 or so clones, 13% to 15% seen once. The clonotype originates from a female donor in good health and CMV-seronegative. The chain uses TRBV19 and TRBJ1-5; D is perhaps TRBD1 (5 bases). The sample consisted of PBMCs. DNA of the CDR3: TGTGCCAGTAGTATAGTTAACAGGTCACCTCAAAATCAGCCCCAGCATTTT. Translation: CASSIVNRSPQNQPQHF.